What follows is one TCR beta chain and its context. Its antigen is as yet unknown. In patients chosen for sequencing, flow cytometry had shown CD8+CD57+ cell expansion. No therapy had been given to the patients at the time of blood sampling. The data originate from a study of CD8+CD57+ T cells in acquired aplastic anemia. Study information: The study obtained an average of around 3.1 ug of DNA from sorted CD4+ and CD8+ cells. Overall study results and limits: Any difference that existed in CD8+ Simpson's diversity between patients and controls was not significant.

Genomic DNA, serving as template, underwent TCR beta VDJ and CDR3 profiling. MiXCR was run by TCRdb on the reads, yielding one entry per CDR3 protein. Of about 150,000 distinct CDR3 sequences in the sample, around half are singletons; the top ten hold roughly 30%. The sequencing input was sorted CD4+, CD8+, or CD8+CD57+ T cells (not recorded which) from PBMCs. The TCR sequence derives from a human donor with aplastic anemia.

CDR3 sequence (DNA): TGTGCCAGCAGTTCGGGACAGGGGGCTGGGGAGACCCAGTACTTC. Encoded protein: CASSSGQGAGETQYF. The chain employs TRBV6-5 and TRBJ2-5; 12 bases map to TRBD1. This CDR3 spans 15 amino acids. CDR1 MNHEY and CDR2 SVGAGI come from the germline V gene. V was pared by 4 bases and J by 5 bases, with 5 bases of the junction left unmatched.